The 9 T cell receptor beta chains in this list originate from one sample, sequenced in a study of blood T cell repertoires in COVID-19. This table comes from immunoSEQ multiplex PCR, and its TCRdb copy is limited to in-frame clones, with some not included. This repertoire shows a few hundred thousand clones, about 88% found once; its top ten account for 1.4% to 1.5%. The sample comprised PBMCs or T cells enriched from blood (not recorded which). The receptors derive from a woman in her late teens or twenties who had been exposed to COVID-19.

The CDR3 sequence is CASSQWSRGALTDTQYF. The CDR3 nucleotides are TGTGCCAGCAGCCAATGGAGCCGGGGGGCCCTGACAGATACGCAGTATTTT. The chain joins TRBV7-9 to TRBJ2-3; possibly TRBD2 for D (7 bases). Trimming stripped 5 bases from V and 3 bases from J, with 21 bases between. Germline assignment: CDR1 SEHNR and CDR2 FQNEAQ (reference sequence). The CDR3 contains 17 residues.

The chain has TRBV19 and TRBJ1-1, with 9 bases matching TRBD1. The CDR3 loop spans 14 amino acids. Germline V gene data show CDR1 as LNHDA and CDR2 as SQIVND (reference sequence). Trimming removed 10 bases from V and 2 bases from J; junction bases left unmatched: 8. The CDR3 reads CATETGGLNTEAFF. In DNA, the CDR3 is TGTGCCACCGAGACAGGGGGGCTCAACACTGAAGCTTTCTTT. The whole variable domain, filled in from reference TRBV19 and TRBJ1-1, reads DGGITQSPKYLFRKEGQNVTLSCEQNLNHDAMYWYRQDPGQGLRLIYYSQIVNDFQKGDIAEGYSVSREKKESFPLTVTSAQKNPTAFYLCATETGGLNTEAFFGQGTRLTVV.

V gene TRBV19 combines with J gene TRBJ1-1, with D possibly being TRBD1 (5 bases). CDR3 length equals 15 residues. Looked up from germline, CDR1 is LNHDA and CDR2 is SQIVND (reference sequence). V was pared by 3 bases and J by 1 base, with 12 bases between. Written as DNA, the CDR3 is TGTGCCAGTAGTATCGGAGGGGAGGGGAACACTGAAGCTTTCTTT. Translating gives CASSIGGEGNTEAFF.

The J gene is TRBJ2-2, the V gene TRBV19; D is uncertain. This CDR3 is 15 amino acids long. Trimming stripped 3 bases from V and 8 bases from J, with 16 bases between. Germline CDR1 is LNHDA and CDR2 is SQIVND (reference sequence). The CDR3 loop is CASSIPLLAVGELFF. The CDR3 region has the DNA TGTGCCAGTAGTATCCCCCTTCTGGCGGTGGGGGAGCTGTTTTTT.

This clone was observed once. The chain recombines TRBV15 with TRBJ2-7; tentatively, D is TRBD1 (5 bases). Deletions cut 0 bases from V and 2 bases from J, with 14 bases between. Germline V gives CDR1 LNHNV, CDR2 YYDKDF (reference sequence). The CDR3 covers 16 residues. The CDR3 DNA reads as TGTGCCACCAGCAGAGACACCCAAGACAGACCCTACGAGCAGTACTTC. As protein: CATSRDTQDRPYEQYF.

The CDR3 sequence: CATSDTATGNQPQHF. The CDR3 nucleotides are TGTGCCACCAGTGATACGGCAACAGGCAATCAGCCCCAGCATTTT. V usage is TRBV24-1 and J usage is TRBJ1-5; no clear D gene. This CDR3 contains 15 residues. CDR1 KGHDR and CDR2 SFDVKD come from the germline V gene. The V and J ends lost 3 bases and 2 bases respectively, with 10 bases between them.

This clone was counted a few times. The chain employs TRBV28 and TRBJ2-2; 7 nucleotides line up with TRBD1. The V gene's germline CDR1 is MDHEN and CDR2 SYDVKM. CDR3 length: 13 residues. V was pared by 6 bases and J by 5 bases, with 3 bases of the junction left unmatched. The DNA for the CDR3 is TGTGCCAGCAGGCTGGACAGGACCGGGGAGCTGTTTTTT. Protein: CASRLDRTGELFF.

The chain joins TRBV19 to TRBJ1-5; perhaps TRBD1 as D (5 bases). V was cut by 7 bases and J by 6 bases, with 19 bases left in between. The CDR3 loop spans 15 amino acids. In germline, CDR1 is LNHDA, CDR2 SQIVND (reference sequence). CDR3 sequence reads: CASTPTQGLFQPQHF. The CDR3 coding sequence is TGTGCCAGTACCCCAACGCAGGGTCTATTTCAGCCCCAGCATTTT.

This sequence joins TRBV15 and TRBJ2-3, with TRBD2 as a possible D gene (6 bases). Germline loops: CDR1 LNHNV, CDR2 YYDKDF (reference sequence). V dropped 3 bases and J dropped 6 bases, with 16 bases sitting between them. CDR3 length: 15 residues. CDR3 DNA: TGTGCCACCAGCAGGATAGGGACTCCTCGGGATACGCAGTATTTT. This translates into CATSRIGTPRDTQYF. Full variable domain (remainder filled in from reference TRBV15 and TRBJ2-3): DAMVIQNPRYQVTQFGKPVTLSCSQTLNHNVMYWYQQKSSQAPKLLFHYYDKDFNNEADTPDNFQSRRPNTSFCFLDIRSPGLGDTAMYLCATSRIGTPRDTQYFGPGTRLTVL.